The 26 T cell receptor beta chains reported below all come from one sample, sequenced in a study of graft-versus-host responses after intestinal transplantation. No antigen has been identified for these receptors. Measured with immunoSEQ multiplex PCR; TCRdb has only the in-frame clones, and not every one. The sample consists of about 110,000 clones, approximately 93% of them appearing once. This sample comprised unstimulated CD8+ T cells sorted from spleen or lymph node cells, obtained before transplant. These receptors all come from a human donor who was the organ donor for an intestinal transplant.

V and J are TRBV5-6 and TRBJ1-1; D uncertain. The CDR3 covers 13 residues. In germline, CDR1 is SGHDT, CDR2 YYEEEE. The V gene lost 0 bases and the J gene lost 6 bases, with 9 bases spanning the gap. CDR3 DNA: TGTGCCAGCAGCTTGGGACAACCATCTGAAGCTTTCTTT. Protein product: CASSLGQPSEAFF.

This chain uses TRBV4-1 with TRBJ1-4; no reliable D call. V was pared by 0 bases and J by 0 bases, with 17 bases between. The CDR3 extends over 19 amino acids. Germline lookup yields CDR1 MGHRA and CDR2 YSYEKL. CDR3 coding DNA: TGCGCCAGCAGCCAAGATCCAGGACTATTACCGTCAACTAATGAAAAACTGTTTTTT. The encoded protein is CASSQDPGLLPSTNEKLFF.

The chain links TRBV5-1 to TRBJ1-1, with D hard to call. This CDR3 is 15 amino acids long. CDR1 and CDR2 (germline): SGHRS, YFSETQ. V was shortened by 4 bases and J by 6 bases, with 19 bases between the two germline ends. The CDR3 nucleotides read TGCGCCAGCAGCCCTACCCAGGCGCTTTACCCTGAAGCTTTCTTT. Residues: CASSPTQALYPEAFF. Drawing the rest from reference TRBV5-1 and TRBJ1-1, the complete variable domain is KAGVTQTPRYLIKTRGQQVTLSCSPISGHRSVSWYQQTPGQGLQFLFEYFSETQRNKGNFPGRFSGRQFSNSRSEMNVSTLELGDSALYLCASSPTQALYPEAFFGQGTRLTVV.

The rearrangement uses TRBV9 and TRBJ2-5; TRBD1 aligns across 10 bases. CDR1 and CDR2 from the germline V gene are SGDLS and YYNGEE. CDR3 size: 16 residues. After removal of 4 bases from V and 0 bases from J, the junction contained 6 bases not matched to a gene. The DNA of the CDR3 is TGTGCCAGCAGCATCACCGGGACAGGGGACCAAGAGACCCAGTACTTC. Encoded protein: CASSITGTGDQETQYF.

J is TRBJ2-7 and V is TRBV6-1, with D maybe TRBD1 (6 bases). Trimming left V 7 bases short and J 4 bases short, with 20 bases between. This CDR3 has 15 residues. In germline, CDR1 is MNHNS, CDR2 SASEGT. The CDR3 is CASIPDRLPNYEQYF. The CDR3 DNA is TGTGCCAGCATCCCAGACAGGCTCCCTAATTACGAGCAGTACTTC.

This clone has more than one count but fewer than ten. The chain combines TRBV10-2 with TRBJ1-1; D unresolved. CDR3 length: 11 amino acids. Trimming cost V 4 bases and J 1 base, with 1 base left between them. Germline-derived CDR1 and CDR2 are WSHSY and SAAADI. The CDR3 sequence: CASSGNTEAFF. The CDR3 DNA follows: TGCGCCAGCAGTGGGAACACTGAAGCTTTCTTT.

The chain combines TRBV6-1 with TRBJ2-3; 9 bases match TRBD1. Germline trimming cut 8 bases from V and 8 bases from J; bases unmatched to any gene: 8. This CDR3 contains 13 residues. CDR1 is MNHNS, CDR2 SASEGT, per germline. CDR3 DNA: TGTGCCAGCCGGACAGGGGCTTCCCGTACGCAGTATTTT. This codes for CASRTGASRTQYF.

This rearrangement joins TRBV6-5 to TRBJ2-5, with D tentatively TRBD1 or TRBD2 (6 bases each). V lost 8 bases to trimming and J lost 0 bases, with 16 bases between them. The CDR3 covers 15 residues. Germline CDR1 MNHEY, CDR2 SVGAGI. CDR3 bases: TGTGCCAGCGGAGGGGGTAATGCGTACCAAGAGACCCAGTACTTC. As protein: CASGGGNAYQETQYF.

The sample holds one count of this clone. The chain recombines TRBV4-3 with TRBJ2-7, with D possibly matching TRBD2 (6 bases). The CDR3 loop spans 15 amino acids. V lost 1 base to trimming and J lost 0 bases, with 10 bases between them. Germline CDR1 reads LGHNA; CDR2 reads YSLEER. The CDR3 protein is CASSQALAPSYEQYF. Here the CDR3 DNA reads TGCGCCAGCAGCCAAGCCCTAGCGCCCTCCTACGAGCAGTACTTC.

The rearrangement uses TRBV6-5 and TRBJ2-7, with TRBD2 as a possible D gene (6 bases). Germline V gene data show CDR1 as MNHEY and CDR2 as SVGAGI. The CDR3 covers 14 residues. V gave up 4 bases and J gave up 2 bases, with 12 bases separating them. The CDR3 nucleotides are TGTGCCAGCAGTTGCCGTGGAGGGACCTACGAGCAGTACTTC. Protein product: CASSCRGGTYEQYF.

This clone was counted once. This chain joins TRBV5-1 and TRBJ2-7; D gene unclear. Germline lookup yields CDR1 SGHRS and CDR2 YFSETQ. The CDR3 runs 13 residues. V was shortened by 1 base and J by 2 bases, with 7 bases between the two germline ends. CDR3 coding DNA: TGCGCCAGCAGCTTGACCCGGCCCTACGAGCAGTACTTC. The encoded protein is CASSLTRPYEQYF.

V and J are TRBV9 and TRBJ2-3, with 7 positions matching TRBD2. Germline V gene data show CDR1 as SGDLS and CDR2 as YYNGEE. The CDR3 is 15 amino acids. The junction had 6 bases not matched to a gene; V was cut back by 3 bases and J by 2 bases. The DNA of the CDR3 is TGTGCCAGCAGCGCATCTAGCGGCTTCACAGATACGCAGTATTTT. Translation: CASSASSGFTDTQYF.

The chain employs TRBV29-1 and TRBJ2-3, with D perhaps being TRBD1 or TRBD2 (5 bases each). Germline CDR1 SQVTM, CDR2 ANQGSEA. This CDR3 has 13 amino acids. The V and J ends lost 5 bases and 3 bases respectively, with 12 bases between them. This chain's CDR3 is CSVHGGWTDTQYF. The CDR3 nucleotides read TGCAGCGTTCATGGGGGATGGACAGATACGCAGTATTTT.

This rearrangement joins TRBV27 to TRBJ2-1; 9 bases map to TRBD2. The CDR3 has 15 amino acids. V shed 6 bases, J shed 1 base, and the junction held 4 bases outside the gene matches. Germline-derived CDR1 and CDR2 are MNHEY and SMNVEV (reference sequence). CDR3 DNA sequence: TGTGCCAGCAGAGGGCTAGCGGGGTCCTACAATGAGCAGTTCTTC. Protein sequence: CASRGLAGSYNEQFF.

The V and J genes are TRBV19 and TRBJ2-1, with 9 bases aligning to TRBD2. This CDR3 region has 15 residues. From germline, CDR1 is LNHDA and CDR2 SQIVND (reference sequence). The V and J ends lost 1 base and 8 bases, in that order; junction bases with no gene match: 6. CDR3 nucleotides: TGTGCCAGTAGTATAGGTAGCGGGAGTATAGATGAGCAGTTCTTC. This gives the protein CASSIGSGSIDEQFF.

The chain has TRBV4-1 and TRBJ2-3; 10 nucleotides agree with TRBD2. V trimming: 2 bases; J trimming: 1 base; junction bases outside the gene matches: 0. The CDR3 is 15 residues long. Germline CDR1 reads MGHRA; CDR2 reads YSYEKL. The CDR3 coding sequence is TGCGCCAGCAGCCAACTAGCGGGAGGCACAGATACGCAGTATTTT. Protein product: CASSQLAGGTDTQYF.

The J gene is TRBJ2-1, the V gene TRBV7-9, with D unresolved. With 0 bases removed from V and 5 bases from J, the gap between germline ends came to 8 bases. Germline CDR1 SEHNR, CDR2 FQNEAQ (reference sequence). The CDR3 spans 14 residues. The CDR3 nucleotides read TGTGCCAGCAGCTTAGCAACTAACCACAATGAGCAGTTCTTC. Its translation: CASSLATNHNEQFF. The full variable domain, rest sourced from reference TRBV7-9 and TRBJ2-1, is DTGVSQNPRHKITKRGQNVTFRCDPISEHNRLYWYRQTLGQGPEFLTYFQNEAQLEKSRLLSDRFSAERPKGSFSTLEIQRTEQGDSAMYLCASSLATNHNEQFFGPGTRLTVL.

V and J are TRBV13 and TRBJ2-1; TRBD2 matches 12 bases. The junction had 12 bases not matched to a gene; V was cut back by 6 bases and J by 0 bases. The CDR3 has 19 amino acids. The germline gives CDR1 PRHDT, CDR2 FYEKMQ (reference sequence). In DNA form, the CDR3 reads TGTGCCAGCAGAATCGGACTAGCGGGACCCCAGAGCTCCTACAATGAGCAGTTCTTC. Residues: CASRIGLAGPQSSYNEQFF.

The chain carries TRBV6-5 and TRBJ1-4, with D perhaps matching TRBD1 (6 bases). V was clipped by 6 bases and J by 1 base, with 12 bases between them. The CDR3 totals 15 residues. Germline CDR1 is MNHEY and CDR2 is SVGAGI. The CDR3 DNA reads as TGTGCCAGCAGCAAGACGACAGGAACTAATGAAAAACTGTTTTTT. Amino acid sequence: CASSKTTGTNEKLFF.

This CDR3 reads CASSLSGEGDQPQHF. The CDR3 coding sequence is TGTGCCAGCAGTTTATCGGGGGAAGGGGATCAGCCCCAGCATTTT. The J gene is TRBJ1-5, the V gene TRBV27; D is perhaps TRBD1 (5 bases). This CDR3 region has 15 residues. CDR1 MNHEY and CDR2 SMNVEV come from the germline V gene (reference sequence). The V end was cut by 0 bases, the J end by 5 bases, with 11 bases between.

The chain links TRBV15 to TRBJ2-1; 11 nucleotides agree with TRBD2. The CDR3 sequence is 16 residues long. Per germline, CDR1 LNHNV and CDR2 YYDKDF (reference sequence). With 5 bases clipped from V and 7 bases from J, the junction kept 10 bases outside the gene matches. The CDR3 DNA sequence: TGTGCCACCAGCGAAGCAACTAGCGGGAGAAGGAATGAGCAGTTCTTC. It codes for CATSEATSGRRNEQFF.

V gene TRBV27 combines with J gene TRBJ2-7, with a possible D match to TRBD2 (5 bases). V was pared by 0 bases and J by 2 bases, with 11 bases between. CDR1 and CDR2 (germline): MNHEY, SMNVEV (reference sequence). This CDR3 region has 15 residues. The CDR3 spells CASSLSGGHTYEQYF. CDR3 DNA sequence: TGTGCCAGCAGTTTATCAGGAGGCCACACCTACGAGCAGTACTTC.

In nucleotides, the CDR3 is TGTGCCAGCAGCTCCACTCCGGGACTAGACTATCGTGAGCAGTTCTTC. This gives the protein CASSSTPGLDYREQFF. The chain employs TRBV7-9 and TRBJ2-1; 8 nucleotides align to TRBD2. CDR3 size: 16 residues. Germline loops: CDR1 SEHNR, CDR2 FQNEAQ (reference sequence). Unmatched junction bases numbered 14, after V lost 4 bases and J lost 9 bases.

This clone showed up just once. Different DNA sequences within this sample yield the same CDR3. The CDR3 nucleotides are TGTGCCAGTAGTATATCGAGGACTACCGATACGCAGTATTTT. This gives the protein CASSISRTTDTQYF. The chain uses TRBV19 and TRBJ2-3; tentatively, D is TRBD2 (6 bases). This CDR3 is 14 amino acids long. Per germline, CDR1 LNHDA and CDR2 SQIVND (reference sequence). The V gene lost 2 bases and the J gene lost 6 bases, with 12 bases spanning the gap.

CDR3 residues: CASSQVFASGIYEQYF. DNA for the CDR3: TGCGCCAGCAGCCAAGTTTTCGCTAGCGGGATCTACGAGCAGTACTTC. V usage is TRBV4-1 and J usage is TRBJ2-7; 9 nucleotides align to TRBD2. The CDR3 is 16 amino acids. The germline CDR1 and CDR2 sequences are MGHRA and YSYEKL. V was clipped by 1 base and J by 3 bases; unmatched bases: 7.

The rearrangement links TRBV28 to TRBJ1-5; D not certain. CDR3 length equals 14 residues. Per the germline V gene, CDR1 is MDHEN and CDR2 is SYDVKM. The V end lost 6 bases, the J end lost 9 bases, and 18 bases lay between the germline ends. CDR3 region: CASSIGLPLTPQHF. The CDR3 coding sequence is TGTGCCAGCAGCATAGGACTTCCCTTGACGCCCCAGCATTTT.